The 32 T cell receptor beta chains in this list originate from one sample, sequenced in a study of shared clonotypes between healthy human individuals. The method was immunoSEQ multiplex PCR; TCRdb's version includes in-frame clones alone and lacks a portion of them. Of about 700,000 clones listed, just over 90% were seen once; the top ten hold approximately 24%. In the naive CD8 group, cells lacked CD45RO and were positively selected for CCR7, so terminally differentiated effector memory CD45RA+ cells were left out. Source material: naive CD8+ T cells sorted from blood. These receptors originate from a man younger than 40 in good health.

V usage is TRBV7-9 and J usage is TRBJ2-7; D possibly corresponds to TRBD2 (6 bases). The CDR3 is 16 residues long. Looked up from germline, CDR1 is SEHNR and CDR2 is FQNEAQ (reference sequence). Between the trimmed V and J ends, which lost 1 base and 3 bases, there was a span of 16 bases. This chain's CDR3 is CASSLVIRWGDYEQYF. The CDR3 bases are TGTGCCAGCAGCTTAGTCATCCGATGGGGGGACTACGAGCAGTACTTC.

The genes are TRBV5-5 and TRBJ1-1, with D possibly matching TRBD1 (5 bases). The V end lost 2 bases, the J end lost 0 bases, and 17 bases lay between the germline ends. The length of the CDR3 is 17 residues. Looked up from germline, CDR1 is SGHKS and CDR2 is YYEKEE (reference sequence). The DNA for the CDR3 is TGTGCCAGCAGCTTTATGGGGGAGGTTATTATGAACACTGAAGCTTTCTTT. Protein product: CASSFMGEVIMNTEAFF.

This chain links TRBV5-1 with TRBJ2-3, with D possibly being TRBD2 (6 bases). Between the trimmed V and J ends, which lost 0 bases and 0 bases, there was a span of 29 bases. The CDR3 sequence is 22 residues long. Germline CDR1 SGHRS, CDR2 YFSETQ. The CDR3 loop is CASSLVQSSPVSEGRSTDTQYF. As DNA, the CDR3 is TGCGCCAGCAGCTTGGTTCAATCGTCGCCTGTTTCGGAGGGCCGTAGCACAGATACGCAGTATTTT.

V gene TRBV5-5 combines with J gene TRBJ2-3; tentative D call: TRBD1 (6 bases). Deletions cut 4 bases from V and 4 bases from J, with 10 bases between. The CDR3 covers 13 residues. The V gene's germline CDR1 is SGHKS and CDR2 YYEKEE (reference sequence). The CDR3 protein is CASSPDSSDTQYF. CDR3 nucleotides: TGTGCCAGCAGCCCGGACAGCTCAGATACGCAGTATTTT.

The chain couples TRBV5-1 to TRBJ2-1; 14 bases agree with TRBD2. Germline V gene data show CDR1 as SGHRS and CDR2 as YFSETQ. The CDR3 totals 16 residues. With V trimmed by 4 bases and J by 9 bases, 9 bases remained unmatched. CDR3 amino acids: CASSTEGLAGAGEQFF. CDR3 DNA sequence: TGCGCCAGCAGCACAGAGGGACTAGCGGGAGCGGGTGAGCAGTTCTTC.

A note on this clone: The identical CDR3 is also encoded by other nucleotide sequences in the sample. The chain links TRBV7-9 to TRBJ2-7, with D unresolved. This CDR3 has 11 residues. With 5 bases removed from V and 2 bases from J, the gap between germline ends came to 4 bases. Germline V gene lookup returns CDR1 SEHNR and CDR2 FQNEAQ (reference sequence). CDR3 coding DNA: TGTGCCAGCAGCACGACCTACGAGCAGTACTTC. Its translation: CASSTTYEQYF.

The V call is TRBV5-6, the J call TRBJ1-3; 8 bases match TRBD1. Trimming took 4 bases from V and 2 from J; bases not matched to a gene: 5. The CDR3 extends over 15 amino acids. Germline assignment: CDR1 SGHDT and CDR2 YYEEEE. CDR3 sequence (DNA): TGTGCCAGCAGCCCCTTGGACAGGGCTGGAAACACCATATATTTT. Protein: CASSPLDRAGNTIYF.

This chain links TRBV4-1 with TRBJ2-6; D gene unclear. The ends were cut back, 4 bases at V and 2 bases at J, with 9 bases in the middle. Germline loops: CDR1 MGHRA, CDR2 YSYEKL. This CDR3 has 15 residues. CDR3 loop: CASSLNGAGANVLTF. The CDR3 DNA is TGCGCCAGCAGCCTTAATGGTGCTGGGGCCAACGTCCTGACTTTC.

The V call is TRBV11-2, the J call TRBJ2-2; 10 nucleotides match TRBD2. The CDR3 is 14 amino acids. With V trimmed by 6 bases and J by 5 bases, 3 bases remained unmatched. Germline values: CDR1 SGHAT, CDR2 FQNNGV. The chain's CDR3 is CASRAGGLTGELFF. The DNA for the CDR3 is TGTGCCAGCAGAGCGGGAGGGCTGACCGGGGAGCTGTTTTTT.

The chain uses TRBV2 and TRBJ1-5; no clear D. Germline V CDR1 and CDR2: SNHLY, FYNNEI. This CDR3 spans 12 amino acids. V was cut by 7 bases and J by 1 base, with 5 bases left in between. Here the CDR3 reads CASKGSNQPQHF. As DNA, the CDR3 is TGTGCCAGCAAAGGGAGCAATCAGCCCCAGCATTTT.

The V gene is TRBV9, the J gene TRBJ2-2; 9 positions match TRBD2. This CDR3 spans 21 amino acids. The germline gives CDR1 SGDLS, CDR2 YYNGEE. Trimming took 0 bases from V and 6 from J; bases not matched to a gene: 21. The CDR3 reads CASSVAPVGRGEAGGPGELFF. In DNA form, the CDR3 reads TGTGCCAGCAGCGTAGCCCCTGTAGGAAGGGGTGAGGCGGGAGGGCCCGGGGAGCTGTTTTTT.

The rearrangement links TRBV25-1 to TRBJ1-5; perhaps TRBD1 as D (5 bases). Germline CDR1 reads MGHDK; CDR2 reads SYGVNS. This CDR3 comprises 14 residues. V was clipped by 4 bases and J by 3 bases, with 10 bases between them. DNA of the CDR3: TGTGCCAGCAGTGCCCCCGGGGCCAATCAGCCCCAGCATTTT. Translating it yields CASSAPGANQPQHF. Complete variable domain (other parts from reference TRBV25-1 and TRBJ1-5): EADIYQTPRYLVIGTGKKITLECSQTMGHDKMYWYQQDPGMELHLIHYSYGVNSTEKGDLSSESTVSRIRTEHFPLTLESARPSHTSQYLCASSAPGANQPQHFGDGTRLSIL.

The rearrangement links TRBV29-1 to TRBJ2-7; TRBD2 matches 12 bases. The CDR3 loop spans 17 amino acids. J lost 6 bases, V lost 1 base, and 13 bases had no gene match. Germline CDR1 reads SQVTM; CDR2 reads ANQGSEA. In DNA form, the CDR3 reads TGCAGCGTTGAAGCCTGGGGGGCTAGCGGGAGGGCTGGCGAGCAGTACTTC. Amino acids: CSVEAWGASGRAGEQYF.

As to this clone: Other DNA sequences from this sample encode an identical CDR3 as well. This rearrangement joins TRBV15 to TRBJ2-7; 7 nucleotides line up with TRBD2. CDR3 length: 14 amino acids. Germline V lookup: CDR1 LNHNV, CDR2 YYDKDF (reference sequence). The V gene end was trimmed by 0 bases and the J gene end by 3 bases; junction bases not matched to a gene: 2. The CDR3 coding sequence is TGTGCCACCAGCAGAGACCGCGGGAGCTACGAGCAGTACTTC. Translated: CATSRDRGSYEQYF.

The genes are TRBV27 and TRBJ2-3; 8 bases match TRBD2. The junction had 10 bases not matched to a gene; V was cut back by 3 bases and J by 2 bases. This CDR3 spans 17 amino acids. Germline V gene lookup returns CDR1 MNHEY and CDR2 SMNVEV (reference sequence). The CDR3 loop reads CASSFPGLGPYTDTQYF. Here the CDR3 DNA reads TGTGCCAGCAGTTTCCCGGGACTAGGGCCTTACACAGATACGCAGTATTTT.

CDR3 sequence (DNA): TGTGCCAGCAGGCTCACGCGTGGGAACACTGAAGCTTTCTTT. Its translation is CASRLTRGNTEAFF. This rearrangement joins TRBV28 to TRBJ1-1; D is unresolved. The germline V and J ends were trimmed by 6 bases and 1 base, with 12 bases remaining between them. The CDR3 has 14 residues. Germline CDR1 MDHEN, CDR2 SYDVKM.

The V call is TRBV5-6, the J call TRBJ1-1; TRBD1 agrees at 8 bases. After removal of 4 bases from V and 6 bases from J, the junction contained 8 bases not matched to a gene. The CDR3 contains 14 residues. Germline V gene sequence: CDR1 SGHDT, CDR2 YYEEEE. CDR3 protein: CASSRLQGVAEAFF. CDR3 DNA sequence: TGTGCCAGCAGCCGACTACAGGGGGTCGCTGAAGCTTTCTTT.

This clone was recorded once. V usage is TRBV7-9 and J usage is TRBJ2-3; a possible D gene is TRBD1 (5 bases). The length of the CDR3 is 17 residues. V gave up 1 base and J gave up 2 bases, with 16 bases separating them. The germline CDR1 and CDR2 sequences are SEHNR and FQNEAQ (reference sequence). The CDR3: CASSLVDQGTYTDTQYF. For the CDR3, the DNA is TGTGCCAGCAGCTTAGTTGATCAGGGCACTTACACAGATACGCAGTATTTT.

The rearrangement links TRBV4-3 to TRBJ2-2, with 8 bases matching TRBD1. This CDR3 has 14 amino acids. The V gene end was trimmed by 0 bases and the J gene end by 6 bases; junction bases not matched to a gene: 0. CDR1 and CDR2 (germline): LGHNA, YSLEER. The CDR3 DNA sequence: TGCGCCAGCAGCCAAGACAGGGGGCCCGGGGAGCTGTTTTTT. Protein product: CASSQDRGPGELFF.

The gene calls are TRBV7-3 and TRBJ2-1, with D possibly being TRBD1 (5 bases). The CDR3 extends over 16 amino acids. Per germline, CDR1 SGHTA and CDR2 FQGTGA. The V and J ends lost 1 base and 5 bases respectively, with 15 bases between them. Here the CDR3 reads CASSLIRAGRHNEQFF. The CDR3, as DNA: TGTGCCAGCAGCTTAATTAGGGCAGGGCGGCACAATGAGCAGTTCTTC.

V usage is TRBV6-5 and J usage is TRBJ2-1; 10 bases align to TRBD2. Germline CDR1 MNHEY, CDR2 SVGAGI. This CDR3 region has 15 residues. V shed 0 bases, J shed 9 bases, and the junction held 5 bases outside the gene matches. The CDR3 DNA is TGTGCCAGCAGTTACTCGGCTAGCGGGAGATTTGAGCAGTTCTTC. As protein: CASSYSASGRFEQFF.

This chain joins TRBV6-1 and TRBJ2-7, with D possibly TRBD2 on 6 matching bases. From germline, CDR1 is MNHNS and CDR2 SASEGT. The CDR3 covers 15 residues. The V and J ends lost 1 base and 3 bases respectively, with 13 bases between them. CDR3 DNA sequence: TGTGCCAGCAGTGAAGAGATTAGCGGATACTACGAGCAGTACTTC. It is translated as CASSEEISGYYEQYF.

The gene calls are TRBV7-8 and TRBJ2-7; 8 nucleotides match TRBD1. The CDR3 has 13 amino acids. Losses at the gene ends were 5 bases for V and 2 bases for J; bases not matched to a gene: 2. The germline gives CDR1 SGHVS, CDR2 FQNEAQ. In DNA, the CDR3 is TGTGCCAGCAGCCCACAGGGGGCCTACGAGCAGTACTTC. Protein: CASSPQGAYEQYF.

V is TRBV11-2 and J is TRBJ1-4, with D maybe TRBD1 (5 bases). Germline lookup yields CDR1 SGHAT and CDR2 FQNNGV. V was clipped by 5 bases and J by 0 bases, with 10 bases between them. The CDR3 runs to 15 residues. CDR3 sequence reads: CASSLQGATNEKLFF. The CDR3 DNA sequence: TGTGCCAGCAGCCTCCAGGGAGCAACTAATGAAAAACTGTTTTTT.

This clone was detected many times. This chain uses TRBV5-4 with TRBJ2-3, with 10 bases matching TRBD2. The CDR3 loop spans 15 amino acids. Per germline, CDR1 SGHNT and CDR2 YYREEE (reference sequence). The V and J ends lost 5 bases and 4 bases, in that order; junction bases with no gene match: 7. CDR3 sequence: CASRRTSGMADTQYF. The DNA for the CDR3 is TGTGCCAGCAGAAGAACTAGCGGGATGGCAGATACGCAGTATTTT. The entire variable domain, with the rest obtained from reference TRBV5-4 and TRBJ2-3, is as follows: ETGVTQSPTHLIKTRGQQVTLRCSSQSGHNTVSWYQQALGQGPQFIFQYYREEENGRGNFPPRFSGLQFPNYSSELNVNALELDDSALYLCASRRTSGMADTQYFGPGTRLTVL.

This chain links TRBV18 with TRBJ2-2, with 8 bases fitting TRBD2. CDR1 KGHSH and CDR2 LQKENI come from the germline V gene. V was pared by 4 bases and J by 7 bases, with 2 bases of the junction left unmatched. This CDR3 is 13 amino acids long. CDR3 bases: TGTGCCAGCTCACTTGGGACTAGCGGGGAGCTGTTTTTT. Its protein is CASSLGTSGELFF. Based on the CDR3 plus reference TRBV18 and TRBJ2-2, the full variable domain is NAGVMQNPRHLVRRRGQEARLRCSPMKGHSHVYWYRQLPEEGLKFMVYLQKENIIDESGMPKERFSAEFPKEGPSILRIQQVVRGDSAAYFCASSLGTSGELFFGEGSRLTVL.

The gene calls are TRBV27 and TRBJ2-7, with a tentative D call TRBD2 (7 bases). This CDR3 comprises 16 residues. Germline V gene lookup returns CDR1 MNHEY and CDR2 SMNVEV (reference sequence). V lost 2 bases and J 2 bases, leaving 16 bases between the germline ends. CDR3 DNA: TGTGCCAGCAGTTTAGAGGGGGGGCGGATGACCTACGAGCAGTACTTC. Its protein product is CASSLEGGRMTYEQYF.

Concerning this clone itself: A far larger clone is only one base removed, so a read error is likely. Other DNA sequences in this sample translate to the same CDR3. CDR3 in amino acids: CASSDSSYEQYF. CDR3 bases: TGTGCTAGCAGTGACAGCAGCTACGAGCAGTACTTC. V is TRBV2 and J is TRBJ2-7, with D possibly being TRBD1 (5 bases). This CDR3 is built from 12 residues. Germline V CDR1 and CDR2: SNHLY, FYNNEI.

V gene TRBV11-3 combines with J gene TRBJ2-1, with D possibly being TRBD1 or TRBD2 (5 bases each). In germline, CDR1 is SGHNT, CDR2 YENEEA. The CDR3 is 14 amino acids. Trimming took 0 bases from V and 4 from J, leaving 7 bases between them. The CDR3 sequence: CASSLDGGYNEQFF. The CDR3, as DNA: TGTGCCAGCAGCTTAGATGGGGGATACAATGAGCAGTTCTTC.

This chain uses TRBV7-8 with TRBJ2-5; D ambiguous. This CDR3 region has 14 residues. CDR1 and CDR2 (germline): SGHVS, FQNEAQ. V was clipped by 5 bases and J by 1 base, with 11 bases between them. CDR3 nucleotides: TGTGCCAGCAGCCCCAGACGGACCCAAGAGACCCAGTACTTC. Translated, it gives CASSPRRTQETQYF. Full variable domain (missing parts from reference TRBV7-8 and TRBJ2-5): GAGVSQSPRYKVAKRGQDVALRCDPISGHVSLFWYQQALGQGPEFLTYFQNEAQLDKSGLPSDRFFAERPEGSVSTLKIQRTQQEDSAVYLCASSPRRTQETQYFGPGTRLLVL.

CDR3 protein: CASSQARAGGGKTGELFF. The CDR3, as DNA: TGTGCCAGCAGCCAAGCCCGGGCGGGAGGAGGGAAGACCGGGGAGCTGTTTTTT. This sequence joins TRBV14 and TRBJ2-2; 8 bases line up with TRBD2. The CDR3 loop spans 18 amino acids. The germline V gene encodes CDR1 SGHDN and CDR2 FVKESK. V shed 1 base and J 5 bases; nucleotides not matched to a gene: 12.

The V gene is TRBV29-1, the J gene TRBJ2-7, with 12 positions matching TRBD1. After removal of 4 bases from V and 3 bases from J, the junction contained 4 bases not matched to a gene. The CDR3 has 14 amino acids. The germline gives CDR1 SQVTM, CDR2 ANQGSEA. For the CDR3, the DNA is TGCAGCGTTGGCCGGGACAGGGGGCACTACGAGCAGTACTTC. Translation: CSVGRDRGHYEQYF.